Presented here are 14 T cell receptor beta chains from one specimen sequenced in a study of cytomegalovirus exposure and HLA in healthy donors. In the PCR, 60 Vbeta and 13 Jbeta primers were used. This table comes from immunoSEQ multiplex PCR, and its TCRdb copy is limited to in-frame clones, with some not included. The sample has 90,000 to 150,000 clones; over 80% are singletons. Sample: PBMCs. The receptors here all came from a man between 45 and 60 years old in good health and CMV-seronegative.

The rearrangement joins TRBV29-1 to TRBJ2-1; the D gene is possibly TRBD2 (5 bases). Trimming took 7 bases from V and 0 from J, leaving 16 bases between them. This CDR3 has 15 residues. Germline loops: CDR1 SQVTM, CDR2 ANQGSEA. CDR3 loop: CSGEEVISSYNEQFF. CDR3 nucleotides: TGCAGCGGAGAGGAGGTCATAAGCTCCTACAATGAGCAGTTCTTC.

This chain connects TRBV25-1 to TRBJ2-3; 9 bases map to TRBD1. The CDR3 covers 15 residues. V was pared by 4 bases and J by 3 bases, with 5 bases of the junction left unmatched. Per the germline V gene, CDR1 is MGHDK and CDR2 is SYGVNS. The CDR3 DNA reads as TGTGCCAGCAGTGCCCCGGGACAGGGAACAGATACGCAGTATTTT. Its protein product is CASSAPGQGTDTQYF.

V and J are TRBV7-2 and TRBJ2-2, with unresolved D. CDR1 is SGHTA, CDR2 FQGNSA, per germline. The CDR3 is 13 residues long. V was cut by 2 bases and J by 5 bases, with 6 bases left in between. The CDR3 bases are TGTGCCAGCAGCTTATCAGGAACCGGGGAGCTGTTTTTT. Translating it yields CASSLSGTGELFF.

The rearrangement joins TRBV29-1 to TRBJ2-1; no definite D call. This CDR3 spans 13 amino acids. From germline, CDR1 is SQVTM and CDR2 ANQGSEA. V gave up 2 bases and J gave up 4 bases, with 9 bases separating them. As DNA, the CDR3 is TGCAGCGTTGAATCGACACAATACAATGAGCAGTTCTTC. This codes for CSVESTQYNEQFF.

The chain carries TRBV9 and TRBJ1-4; TRBD1 aligns across 10 bases. This CDR3 contains 15 residues. Per the germline V gene, CDR1 is SGDLS and CDR2 is YYNGEE. J lost 8 bases, V lost 0 bases, and 4 bases had no gene match. In nucleotides, the CDR3 is TGTGCCAGCAGCGTAGACGGGACAGGGGACGAAAAACTGTTTTTT. This gives the protein CASSVDGTGDEKLFF.

This clone was found a few times. The chain employs TRBV7-6 and TRBJ2-1; 8 bases align to TRBD2. CDR3 size: 20 residues. Germline lookup yields CDR1 SGHVS and CDR2 FNYEAQ. V shed 5 bases and J 4 bases; nucleotides not matched to a gene: 22. The CDR3 reads CASSRDWKLAGPPGYNEQFF. CDR3 coding DNA: TGTGCCAGCAGCAGGGACTGGAAGTTAGCGGGGCCCCCGGGATACAATGAGCAGTTCTTC.

The chain couples TRBV7-9 to TRBJ1-1, with 11 bases matching TRBD1. The CDR3 runs 16 residues. Trimming took 5 bases from V and 4 from J; bases not matched to a gene: 9. Germline loops: CDR1 SEHNR, CDR2 FQNEAQ (reference sequence). CDR3 residues: CASSPWTGGLGTEAFF. The CDR3 DNA is TGTGCCAGCAGCCCCTGGACAGGGGGCTTGGGCACTGAAGCTTTCTTT.

Only one count was recorded for this clone. The chain couples TRBV29-1 to TRBJ1-1; no reliable D call. This CDR3 has 13 residues. The V end was cut by 7 bases, the J end by 2 bases, with 14 bases between. CDR1 is SQVTM, CDR2 ANQGSEA, per germline. In nucleotides, the CDR3 is TGCAGCGCAAGCCGAGGAATTAACACTGAAGCTTTCTTT. It yields the protein CSASRGINTEAFF.

The table lists this clone with a few counts. This chain joins TRBV28 and TRBJ1-2, with 11 bases fitting TRBD1. This CDR3 comprises 12 residues. Germline V CDR1 and CDR2: MDHEN, SYDVKM. V lost 8 bases, J lost 8 bases, and 4 bases stayed unmatched. CDR3 bases: TGTGCCAGCGGACAGGGGGCTTGGGGCTACACCTTC. The encoded protein is CASGQGAWGYTF.

The chain combines TRBV4-1 with TRBJ1-5; no reliable D call. From germline, CDR1 is MGHRA and CDR2 YSYEKL. CDR3 length: 16 residues. The V and J ends lost 0 bases and 9 bases respectively, with 18 bases between them. The CDR3 loop is CASSQEGRTGVGPQHF. As DNA, the CDR3 is TGCGCCAGCAGCCAAGAAGGGCGGACGGGAGTTGGGCCCCAGCATTTT.

With respect to this clone: The junction differs from germline at one of its ends, possibly a read error. This chain uses TRBV4-2 with TRBJ1-2; D is perhaps TRBD1 (6 bases). The CDR3 runs to 15 residues. CDR1 LGHNA and CDR2 YNFKEQ come from the germline V gene. For the CDR3, the DNA is TGTGCCAACAGCCAAGATAATACAGGGCTCTATGGCTACACCTTC. It translates to CANSQDNTGLYGYTF.

V gene TRBV9 combines with J gene TRBJ2-1; 9 positions match TRBD2. The V segment lost 0 bases and the J segment 8 bases; nucleotides outside the gene matches: 9. This CDR3 region has 16 residues. Germline-derived CDR1 and CDR2 are SGDLS and YYNGEE. In DNA, the CDR3 is TGTGCCAGCAGCGTAGGAGCGGGAGGTGGCTCTGATGAGCAGTTCTTC. It codes for CASSVGAGGGSDEQFF. Full variable domain (remainder filled in from reference TRBV9 and TRBJ2-1): DSGVTQTPKHLITATGQRVTLRCSPRSGDLSVYWYQQSLDQGLQFLIQYYNGEERAKGNILERFSAQQFPDLHSELNLSSLELGDSALYFCASSVGAGGGSDEQFFGPGTRLTVL.

J is TRBJ2-1 and V is TRBV11-1, with 12 bases lining up with TRBD2. This CDR3 has 15 residues. CDR1 is SGHAT, CDR2 FQDESV, per germline (reference sequence). V lost 5 bases to trimming and J lost 4 bases; unmatched junction nucleotides: 3. CDR3 in DNA: TGTGCCAGCAGCCCGGGACTAGCGGGTTACAATGAGCAGTTCTTC. This gives the protein CASSPGLAGYNEQFF.

V gene TRBV11-3 combines with J gene TRBJ2-5, with 7 bases aligning to TRBD2. CDR1 is SGHNT, CDR2 YENEEA, per germline. The junction had 9 bases not matched to a gene; V was cut back by 6 bases and J by 2 bases. This CDR3 region has 15 residues. The CDR3 region is CASSSAWGGQETQYF. The CDR3 bases are TGTGCCAGCAGTTCAGCATGGGGAGGGCAAGAGACCCAGTACTTC.